The 20 T cell receptor beta chains below all came from one sample that was sequenced in a study of control samples from healthy donors and cancer patients. Assay used: immunoSEQ multiplex PCR; TCRdb lists only in-frame clones, some missing. The sample contains about 98,000 clones, about 79% of which appear only once. The specimen sequenced was blood. The source is a woman aged 25 to 39 in good health.

This sequence joins TRBV15 and TRBJ1-5; D ambiguous. This CDR3 contains 15 residues. Germline V lookup: CDR1 LNHNV, CDR2 YYDKDF (reference sequence). V dropped 0 bases and J dropped 0 bases, with 6 bases sitting between them. The CDR3 bases are TGTGCCACCAGCAGAGATCGGGGTAGCAATCAGCCCCAGCATTTT. Its translation is CATSRDRGSNQPQHF.

The chain is built from TRBV6-5 and TRBJ2-3; 8 bases agree with TRBD2. The CDR3 covers 15 residues. Trimming removed 8 bases from V and 1 base from J; junction bases left unmatched: 8. CDR1 is MNHEY and CDR2 is SVGAGI in the germline V gene. CDR3 region: CASLLRGARTDTQYF. The CDR3 DNA reads as TGTGCCAGCCTCCTGCGGGGGGCCCGCACAGATACGCAGTATTTT.

Worth noting for this clone: The identical CDR3 is also encoded by other nucleotide sequences in the sample. This sequence joins TRBV11-3 and TRBJ1-3; D possibly corresponds to TRBD1 (5 bases). CDR3 length equals 13 residues. The ends were cut back, 5 bases at V and 1 base at J, with 6 bases in the middle. Germline lookup yields CDR1 SGHNT and CDR2 YENEEA. CDR3 coding DNA: TGTGCCAGCAGCGGGGGATCTGGAAACACCATATATTTT. Its translation is CASSGGSGNTIYF.

The rearrangement joins TRBV5-4 to TRBJ2-5; TRBD1 might be the D (7 bases). The V end was cut by 5 bases, the J end by 5 bases, with 16 bases between. The germline V gene encodes CDR1 SGHNT and CDR2 YYREEE (reference sequence). This CDR3 spans 14 amino acids. CDR3 sequence (DNA): TGTGCCAGCAGTACCACAGGGGCGGGGGAGACCCAGTACTTC. Protein sequence: CASSTTGAGETQYF.

A few counts support this clone. The chain links TRBV29-1 to TRBJ1-1; the D is unclear. Deletions cut 7 bases from V and 1 base from J, with 4 bases between. The CDR3 extends over 10 amino acids. CDR1 is SQVTM, CDR2 ANQGSEA, per germline. The CDR3 region has the DNA TGCAGCGCAGAGAACACTGAAGCTTTCTTT. Translated: CSAENTEAFF.

The chain links TRBV7-8 to TRBJ2-2; TRBD2 aligns across 7 bases. This CDR3 is built from 19 residues. Germline assignment: CDR1 SGHVS and CDR2 FQNEAQ. Unmatched junction bases numbered 14, after V lost 0 bases and J lost 4 bases. In DNA form, the CDR3 reads TGTGCCAGCAGCTTAGCTGTCAGGACGGGGGTAGCGGGCACCGGGGAGCTGTTTTTT. Residues: CASSLAVRTGVAGTGELFF.

This clone was counted a single time. The V call is TRBV11-2, the J call TRBJ2-7; a possible D gene is TRBD2 (5 bases). The CDR3 runs 13 residues. V shed 3 bases and J shed 7 bases, with 13 bases lying between them. The germline V gene has CDR1 SGHAT and CDR2 FQNNGV. The CDR3 coding sequence is TGTGCCAGCAGCTTCTCCGGGGTGGGAGAGCAGTACTTC. This encodes CASSFSGVGEQYF.

The chain links TRBV5-1 to TRBJ2-5, with D unresolved. V dropped 7 bases and J dropped 4 bases, with 11 bases sitting between them. Germline CDR1 and CDR2: SGHRS and YFSETQ. CDR3 length: 12 residues. The CDR3 DNA reads TGCGCCAGCGCTGAGGCAGTAGAGACCCAGTACTTC. Translated: CASAEAVETQYF. The full variable domain, with the rest looked up from reference TRBV5-1 and TRBJ2-5, is KAGVTQTPRYLIKTRGQQVTLSCSPISGHRSVSWYQQTPGQGLQFLFEYFSETQRNKGNFPGRFSGRQFSNSRSEMNVSTLELGDSALYLCASAEAVETQYFGPGTRLLVL.

The CDR3 DNA reads TGTGCCAGCAGCCCGGGACTCTCTGGAAACACCATATATTTT. It is translated as CASSPGLSGNTIYF. The rearrangement uses TRBV5-6 and TRBJ1-3; D possibly corresponds to TRBD1 (5 bases). Germline-derived CDR1 and CDR2 are SGHDT and YYEEEE. The germline V and J ends were trimmed by 4 bases and 0 bases, with 8 bases remaining between them. The CDR3 is made up of 14 amino acids.

The gene calls are TRBV18 and TRBJ2-4; 8 bases align to TRBD2. The CDR3 totals 15 residues. Germline V gene lookup returns CDR1 KGHSH and CDR2 LQKENI. Trimming at V came to 4 bases and at J to 3 bases, leaving 5 bases not matched to a gene. CDR3 protein: CASSLSGVDKNIQYF. The CDR3 DNA sequence: TGTGCCAGCTCACTTAGCGGGGTCGACAAAAACATTCAGTACTTC. Looking up the rest from reference TRBV18 and TRBJ2-4 gives the full variable domain: NAGVMQNPRHLVRRRGQEARLRCSPMKGHSHVYWYRQLPEEGLKFMVYLQKENIIDESGMPKERFSAEFPKEGPSILRIQQVVRGDSAAYFCASSLSGVDKNIQYFGAGTRLSVL.

The genes are TRBV4-1 and TRBJ2-3; TRBD2 matches at 9 bases. V was pared by 4 bases and J by 5 bases, with 13 bases of the junction left unmatched. CDR3 length equals 17 residues. Germline lookup yields CDR1 MGHRA and CDR2 YSYEKL. CDR3 sequence reads: CASSPKTPLAGKDTQYF. CDR3 sequence (DNA): TGCGCCAGCAGCCCCAAGACCCCCCTAGCGGGGAAAGATACGCAGTATTTT.

In its sample, this clone was seen once. The V call is TRBV9, the J call TRBJ1-5, with D perhaps matching TRBD1 (5 bases). Germline V gives CDR1 SGDLS, CDR2 YYNGEE. V was cut by 0 bases and J by 2 bases, with 9 bases left in between. There are 15 residues in the CDR3. DNA of the CDR3: TGTGCCAGCAGCGTAGGTGGGGGGGGCAATCAGCCCCAGCATTTT. This encodes CASSVGGGGNQPQHF.

This clone has more than one count but fewer than ten. The gene calls are TRBV6-2 or TRBV6-3 and TRBJ2-1, with D tentatively TRBD2 (5 bases). Germline V lookup: CDR1 MNHEY, CDR2 SVGEGT. Trimming took 3 bases from V and 2 from J, leaving 11 bases between them. This CDR3 has 15 residues. The CDR3, as DNA: TGTGCCAGCAGTTATCGAGGGCCCCCCTACAATGAGCAGTTCTTC. Encoded protein: CASSYRGPPYNEQFF.

This clone was observed a single time. V usage is TRBV6-5 and J usage is TRBJ2-1, with D tentatively TRBD1 or TRBD2 (5 bases each). V was shortened by 3 bases and J by 0 bases, with 9 bases between the two germline ends. Per the germline V gene, CDR1 is MNHEY and CDR2 is SVGAGI. The CDR3 consists of 15 residues. The CDR3 DNA follows: TGTGCCAGCAGTTATGAGGGGAGCTCCTACAATGAGCAGTTCTTC. Translating it yields CASSYEGSSYNEQFF.

The chain joins TRBV12-5 to TRBJ1-2; no reliable D call. The CDR3 contains 12 residues. The ends were cut back, 9 bases at V and 4 bases at J, with 12 bases in the middle. Germline CDR1 reads LGHNT; CDR2 reads FRNRAP. For the CDR3, the DNA is TGTGCTAGGTCGGAAGAGGGCTATGGCTACACCTTC. Its translation is CARSEEGYGYTF.

This rearrangement joins TRBV9 to TRBJ1-1, with D possibly TRBD1 on 5 matching bases. The V and J ends lost 2 bases and 8 bases respectively, with 13 bases between them. This CDR3 spans 13 amino acids. Germline CDR1 SGDLS, CDR2 YYNGEE. Written as DNA, the CDR3 is TGTGCCAGCAGCGTTAGCACTAGGACAGAAGCTTTCTTT. The encoded protein is CASSVSTRTEAFF.

This clone showed up just a few times. The chain employs TRBV6-2 or TRBV6-3 and TRBJ2-5; the D call may be TRBD1 or TRBD2 (6 bases each). V was cut by 5 bases and J by 5 bases, with 24 bases left in between. The CDR3 has 17 amino acids. Per the germline V gene, CDR1 is MNHEY and CDR2 is SVGEGT. This chain's CDR3 is CASSISPGGGQVETQYF. CDR3 bases: TGTGCCAGCAGTATCTCCCCCGGAGGGGGGCAAGTGGAGACCCAGTACTTC.

In nucleotides, the CDR3 is TGTGCCAGCAGCAGGGACAGCTATAATTCACCCCTCCACTTT. Translation gives CASSRDSYNSPLHF. J is TRBJ1-6 and V is TRBV6-5; 7 nucleotides agree with TRBD1. Looked up from germline, CDR1 is MNHEY and CDR2 is SVGAGI. There are 14 residues in the CDR3. J was trimmed by 3 bases and V by 6 bases; bases with no gene match: 2.

This chain uses TRBV3-1 (or the pseudogene TRBV3-2) with TRBJ1-1; no firm D call. Germline V lookup: CDR1 LGHDT, CDR2 YNNKEL (reference sequence). The ends were cut back, 0 bases at V and 7 bases at J, with 15 bases in the middle. The CDR3 loop spans 15 amino acids. CDR3 bases: TGTGCCAGCAGCCAAGATGGGCTCCTCCATTATGAAGCTTTCTTT. This encodes CASSQDGLLHYEAFF.

The chain combines TRBV19 with TRBJ2-7; the D call may be TRBD1 or TRBD2 (5 bases each). The CDR3 loop spans 15 amino acids. Germline loops: CDR1 LNHDA, CDR2 SQIVND (reference sequence). V was pared by 3 bases and J by 2 bases, with 14 bases between. CDR3 protein: CASSIRQGATYEQYF. In DNA form, the CDR3 reads TGTGCCAGTAGTATTCGCCAGGGAGCGACCTACGAGCAGTACTTC.